This is a list of T cell receptor beta chains from one sample in a study of shared clonotypes between healthy human individuals. The method was immunoSEQ multiplex PCR; TCRdb's version includes in-frame clones alone and lacks a portion of them. The table lists approximately 530,000 clones, around 95% of them singletons, with about 0.068% in the top ten. The source material was naive CD4+ T cells sorted from blood. These receptors originate from a woman in her twenties or thirties in good health. The CDR3 runs from the conserved cysteine through the conserved F or W. D genes are given only for firm matches. Only some rows state a clone size, as once, few, many or a class for expanded clones.

cdr3_aa | cdr3_nt | clone_size | v_call | d_call | j_call
CASSEGDRNYGYTF | TGTGCCAGCAGCGAGGGGGACAGAAACTATGGCTACACCTTC | . | TRBV9 | TRBD1 | TRBJ1-2
CASSIDRGRNGELFF | TGTGCCAGTAGTATAGATCGGGGGCGCAACGGGGAGCTGTTTTTT | . | TRBV19 | . | TRBJ2-2
CASSIGENIQYF | TGTGCCAGTAGTATCGGGGAAAACATTCAGTACTTC | . | TRBV19 | . | TRBJ2-4
CASRASGELFF | TGTGCCAGCAGGGCGTCCGGGGAGCTGTTTTTT | . | TRBV2 | . | TRBJ2-2
CASKQQGGKQFF | TGTGCCAGTAAGCAACAGGGGGGTAAGCAGTTCTTC | . | TRBV19 | TRBD1 | TRBJ2-1
CATNSGTYGDGEQFF | TGTGCCACCAACAGCGGGACCTACGGAGACGGTGAGCAGTTCTTC | . | TRBV19 | TRBD2 | TRBJ2-1
CASSFQETYNEQFF | TGTGCCAGCAGCTTTCAGGAGACCTACAATGAGCAGTTCTTC | . | TRBV7-9 | . | TRBJ2-1
CASSTTSGPYEQYF | TGTGCCTCCTCCACGACTAGCGGGCCCTACGAGCAGTACTTC | few | TRBV6-1 | TRBD2 | TRBJ2-7
CASRTTLRGVNQHF | TGTGCCAGCAGGACGACCTTGAGGGGGGTTAACCAGCATTTT | . | TRBV28 | . | TRBJ1-5
CASSSSELLREQYF | TGTGCCAGCAGCTCCTCGGAACTACTTCGTGAGCAGTACTTC | . | TRBV7-4 | . | TRBJ2-7
CASSFGLAGVYEQYF | TGTGCCAGCAGCTTCGGACTAGCGGGGGTCTACGAGCAGTACTTC | . | TRBV5-5 | TRBD2 | TRBJ2-7
CASRELPQNIQYF | TGTGCCAGCAGAGAACTTCCCCAAAACATTCAGTACTTC | once | TRBV27 | . | TRBJ2-4
CASRPGQGGSGELFF | TGTGCCAGCAGGCCGGGACAGGGGGGTTCCGGGGAGCTGTTTTTT | . | TRBV27 | TRBD1 | TRBJ2-2
CASSSHHRGQGVRGANVLTF | TGTGCCAGCAGCTCGCACCACCGGGGACAGGGGGTAAGAGGGGCCAACGTCCTGACTTTC | . | TRBV7-8 | TRBD1 | TRBJ2-6
CASSLAQGRSEKLFF | TGTGCCAGCAGCTTAGCACAGGGGAGGAGTGAAAAACTGTTTTTT | . | TRBV11-2 | TRBD1 | TRBJ1-4
CSVAGMITGELFF | TGCAGCGTTGCAGGGATGATCACCGGGGAGCTGTTTTTT | . | TRBV29-1 | . | TRBJ2-2
CASSLFPSYEQYF | TGTGCCAGCAGTTTATTCCCCTCCTACGAGCAGTACTTC | . | TRBV27 | . | TRBJ2-7
CASSLGSGVHEQYF | TGCGCCAGCAGCTTGGGTTCGGGGGTTCATGAGCAGTACTTC | . | TRBV5-1 | . | TRBJ2-7
CASSLERAASKYF | TGTGCCAGCAGCTTAGAGAGGGCGGCGTCTAAGTACTTC | . | TRBV7-2 | . | TRBJ2-5
CASKAGGGYTGELFF | TGTGCCAGCAAGGCGGGAGGAGGGTACACCGGGGAGCTGTTTTTT | . | TRBV2 | TRBD2 | TRBJ2-2
CASSLVASGAYEQYF | TGCGCCAGCAGTTTGGTGGCTAGCGGGGCCTACGAGCAGTACTTC | . | TRBV5-1 | TRBD2 | TRBJ2-7
CASSGTGVKSGNTIYF | TGTGCCAGTAGTGGGACAGGGGTGAAGTCTGGAAACACCATATATTTT | . | TRBV19 | TRBD1 | TRBJ1-3
CASSLAQGVGEQYF | TGTGCCAGCAGCCTCGCACAGGGTGTTGGCGAGCAGTACTTC | . | TRBV6-5 | . | TRBJ2-7
CASSALFSQATEAFF | TGTGCCAGCAGTGCCCTTTTTTCCCAGGCCACTGAAGCTTTCTTT | . | TRBV6-5 | . | TRBJ1-1
CASSFFGPRYNEQFF | TGTGCCAGCAGTTTCTTCGGCCCGAGATACAATGAGCAGTTCTTC | . | TRBV28 | . | TRBJ2-1
CASSQALGEANYGYTF | TGTGCCAGCAGCCAAGCCCTTGGCGAAGCTAACTATGGCTACACCTTC | . | TRBV14 | . | TRBJ1-2
CASNQDKNTEAFF | TGTGCCAGCAATCAGGACAAGAACACTGAAGCTTTCTTT | . | TRBV2 | . | TRBJ1-1
CASSRPGQGPYEQYF | TGTGCCAGCAGCCGGCCGGGACAGGGCCCCTACGAGCAGTACTTC | . | TRBV5-4 | TRBD1 | TRBJ2-7
CASSLGVGPISNQPQHF | TGTGCCAGCAGCTTGGGAGTAGGACCTATAAGCAATCAGCCCCAGCATTTT | . | TRBV5-6 | . | TRBJ1-5
CATSRGVGGRGYTF | TGTGCCACCAGCAGGGGAGTAGGGGGCCGTGGCTACACCTTC | . | TRBV15 | TRBD1 | TRBJ1-2
CASSTGPPGNQPQHF | TGTGCCAGCAGTACGGGACCGCCGGGGAATCAGCCCCAGCATTTT | . | TRBV6-6 | . | TRBJ1-5
CASSERLALAKNIQYF | TGTGCCAGCAGTGAAAGGCTAGCTTTAGCCAAAAACATTCAGTACTTC | . | TRBV2 | . | TRBJ2-4